Sequencing of this TCR beta chain was carried out in a study of blood T cell repertoires in COVID-19. Profiling relied on immunoSEQ multiplex PCR, and the TCRdb table lists in-frame clones only, not all of them. Of around 320,000 clones in the sample, 75% to 90% are singletons; the top ten hold about 2.5%. Sequenced: peripheral blood. This TCR came from a man aged 18 to 30 with active or convalescent COVID-19.

The CDR3 protein is CASSLWGGVGTSNEQFF. Written as DNA, the CDR3 is TGTGCCAGCAGTTTATGGGGGGGCGTGGGGACATCAAATGAGCAGTTCTTC. The rearrangement links TRBV27 to TRBJ2-1; possibly TRBD2 for D (7 bases). There are 17 residues in the CDR3. Germline V gene lookup returns CDR1 MNHEY and CDR2 SMNVEV (reference sequence). V was cut by 1 base and J by 7 bases, with 20 bases left in between.